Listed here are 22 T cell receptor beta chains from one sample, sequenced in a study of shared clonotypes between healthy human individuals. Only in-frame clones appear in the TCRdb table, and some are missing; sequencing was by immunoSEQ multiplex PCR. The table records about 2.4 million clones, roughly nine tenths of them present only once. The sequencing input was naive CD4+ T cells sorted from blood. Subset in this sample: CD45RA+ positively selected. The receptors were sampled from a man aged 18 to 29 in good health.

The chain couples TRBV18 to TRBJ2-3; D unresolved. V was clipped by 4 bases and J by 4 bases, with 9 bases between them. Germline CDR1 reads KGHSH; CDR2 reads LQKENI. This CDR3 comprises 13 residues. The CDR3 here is CASSLTTSDTQYF. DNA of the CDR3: TGTGCCAGCTCACTCACCACATCAGATACGCAGTATTTT.

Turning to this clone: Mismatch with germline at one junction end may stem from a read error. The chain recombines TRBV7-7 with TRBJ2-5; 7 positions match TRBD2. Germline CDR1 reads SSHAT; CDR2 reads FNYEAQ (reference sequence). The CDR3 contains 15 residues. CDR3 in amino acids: CASSLASGPQETQYF. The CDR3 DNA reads TGTGCTAGCAGCTTAGCTAGCGGTCCACAAGAGACCCAGTACTTC. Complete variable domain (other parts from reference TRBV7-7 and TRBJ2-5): GAGVSQSPRYKVTKRGQDVTLRCDPISSHATLYWYQQALGQGPEFLTYFNYEAQPDKSGLPSDRFSAERPEGSISTLTIQRTEQRDSAMYRCASSLASGPQETQYFGPGTRLLVL.

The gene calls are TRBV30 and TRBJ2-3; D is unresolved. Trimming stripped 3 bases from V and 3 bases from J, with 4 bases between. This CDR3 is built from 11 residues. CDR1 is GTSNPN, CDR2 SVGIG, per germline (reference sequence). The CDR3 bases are TGTGCCTGGAGGCAAACAGATACGCAGTATTTT. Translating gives CAWRQTDTQYF.

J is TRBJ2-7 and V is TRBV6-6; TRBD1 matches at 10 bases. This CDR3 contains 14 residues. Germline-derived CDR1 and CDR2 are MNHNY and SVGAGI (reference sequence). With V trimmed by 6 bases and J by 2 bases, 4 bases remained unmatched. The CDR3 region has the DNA TGTGCCAGCAGACCGGGACAGGGGCCCTACGAGCAGTACTTC. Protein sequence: CASRPGQGPYEQYF.

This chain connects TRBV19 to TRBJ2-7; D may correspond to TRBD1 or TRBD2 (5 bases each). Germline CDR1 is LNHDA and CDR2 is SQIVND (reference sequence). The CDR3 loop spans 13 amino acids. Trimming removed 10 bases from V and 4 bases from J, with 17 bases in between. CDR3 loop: CATSGTVRYEQYF. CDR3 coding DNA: TGTGCCACCTCGGGGACCGTACGTTACGAGCAGTACTTC.

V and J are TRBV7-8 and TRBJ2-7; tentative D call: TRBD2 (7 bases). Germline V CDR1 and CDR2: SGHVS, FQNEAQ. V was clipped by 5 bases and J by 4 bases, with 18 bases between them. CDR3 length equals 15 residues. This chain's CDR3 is CASSPRGGFGYEQYF. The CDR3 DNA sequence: TGTGCCAGCAGCCCAAGGGGGGGATTTGGGTACGAGCAGTACTTC.

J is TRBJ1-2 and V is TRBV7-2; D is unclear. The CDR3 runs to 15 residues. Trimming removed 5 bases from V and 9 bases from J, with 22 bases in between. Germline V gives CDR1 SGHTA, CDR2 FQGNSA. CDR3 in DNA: TGTGCCAGCAGCCTTCGTCTTGGGTTAAGCGAGAGCTACACCTTC. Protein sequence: CASSLRLGLSESYTF.

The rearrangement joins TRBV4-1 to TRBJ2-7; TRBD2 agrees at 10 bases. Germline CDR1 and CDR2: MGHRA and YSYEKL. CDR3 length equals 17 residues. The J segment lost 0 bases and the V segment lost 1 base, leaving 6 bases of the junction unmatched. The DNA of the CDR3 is TGCGCCAGCAGCCAAGCGGGGCTAGCGGGGGACTCCTACGAGCAGTACTTC. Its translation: CASSQAGLAGDSYEQYF.

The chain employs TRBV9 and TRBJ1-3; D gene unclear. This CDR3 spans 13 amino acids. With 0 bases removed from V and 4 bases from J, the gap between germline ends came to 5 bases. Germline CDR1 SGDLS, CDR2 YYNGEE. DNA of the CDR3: TGTGCCAGCAGCGTAGGTAGGGGAAACACCATATATTTT. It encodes CASSVGRGNTIYF.

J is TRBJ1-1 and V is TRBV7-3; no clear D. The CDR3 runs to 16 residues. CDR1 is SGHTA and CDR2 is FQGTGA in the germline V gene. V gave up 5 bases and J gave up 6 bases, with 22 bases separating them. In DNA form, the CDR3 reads TGTGCCAGCAGCCCTTTCGAAGGGTCCGGGTGGTCTGAAGCTTTCTTT. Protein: CASSPFEGSGWSEAFF.

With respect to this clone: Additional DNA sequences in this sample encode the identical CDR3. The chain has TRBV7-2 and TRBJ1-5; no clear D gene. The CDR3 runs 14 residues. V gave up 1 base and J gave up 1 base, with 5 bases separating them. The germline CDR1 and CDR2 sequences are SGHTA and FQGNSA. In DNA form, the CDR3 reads TGTGCCAGCAGCTTAGGACGCAGCAATCAGCCCCAGCATTTT. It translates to CASSLGRSNQPQHF.

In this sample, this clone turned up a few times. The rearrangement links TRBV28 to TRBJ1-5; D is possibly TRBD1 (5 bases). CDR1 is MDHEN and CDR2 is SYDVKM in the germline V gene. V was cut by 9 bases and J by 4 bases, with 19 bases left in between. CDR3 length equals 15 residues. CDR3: CASHRSRVPNQPQHF. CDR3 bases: TGTGCCAGTCATAGGTCCAGGGTGCCAAATCAGCCCCAGCATTTT.

The CDR3 bases are TGTGCCAGTAGTACCGGACAGGGGGCGCGGGAGACCCAGTACTTC. Protein: CASSTGQGARETQYF. The chain links TRBV19 to TRBJ2-5, with 11 positions matching TRBD1. V shed 4 bases, J shed 5 bases, and the junction held 6 bases outside the gene matches. CDR1 and CDR2 (germline): LNHDA, SQIVND (reference sequence). This CDR3 contains 15 residues.

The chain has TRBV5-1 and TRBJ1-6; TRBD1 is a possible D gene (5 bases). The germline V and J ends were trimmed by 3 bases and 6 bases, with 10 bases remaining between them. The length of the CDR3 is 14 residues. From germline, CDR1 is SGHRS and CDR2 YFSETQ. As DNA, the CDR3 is TGCGCCAGCAGCTCCGGACAATTTAATTCACCCCTCCACTTT. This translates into CASSSGQFNSPLHF.

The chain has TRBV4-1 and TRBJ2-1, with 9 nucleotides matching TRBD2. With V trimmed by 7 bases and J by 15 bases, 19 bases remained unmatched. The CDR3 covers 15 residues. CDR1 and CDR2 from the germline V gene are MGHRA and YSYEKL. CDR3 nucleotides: TGCGCCAGCAACCCCGGGGCTAGCGGGAACCTTCGTCTGTTCTTC. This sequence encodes CASNPGASGNLRLFF.

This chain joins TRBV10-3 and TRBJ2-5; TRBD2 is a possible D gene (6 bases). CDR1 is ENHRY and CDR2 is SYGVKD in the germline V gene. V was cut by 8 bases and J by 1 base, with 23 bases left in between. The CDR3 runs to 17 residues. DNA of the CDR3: TGTGCCATCTCGGGCGGGATCGTGGGGGTCACCCAAGAGACCCAGTACTTC. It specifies CAISGGIVGVTQETQYF.

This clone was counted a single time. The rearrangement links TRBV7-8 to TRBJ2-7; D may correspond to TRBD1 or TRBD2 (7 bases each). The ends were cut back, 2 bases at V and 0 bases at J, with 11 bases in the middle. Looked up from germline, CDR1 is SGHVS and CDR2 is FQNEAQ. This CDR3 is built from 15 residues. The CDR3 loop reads CASSLTGEGSYEQYF. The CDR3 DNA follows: TGTGCCAGCAGCTTAACAGGGGAGGGCTCCTACGAGCAGTACTTC.

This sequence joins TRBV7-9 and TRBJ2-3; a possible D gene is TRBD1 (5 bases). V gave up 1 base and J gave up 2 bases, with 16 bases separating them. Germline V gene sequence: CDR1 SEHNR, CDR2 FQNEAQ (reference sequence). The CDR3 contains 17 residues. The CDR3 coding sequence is TGTGCCAGCAGCTTAGGTACAGAGACAGCCGTCACAGATACGCAGTATTTT. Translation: CASSLGTETAVTDTQYF.

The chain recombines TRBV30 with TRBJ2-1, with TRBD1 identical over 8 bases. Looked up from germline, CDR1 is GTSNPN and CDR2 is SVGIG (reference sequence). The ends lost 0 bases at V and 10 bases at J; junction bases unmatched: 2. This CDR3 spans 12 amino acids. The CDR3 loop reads CAWSVDRGEQFF. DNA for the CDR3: TGTGCCTGGAGTGTAGACAGGGGAGAGCAGTTCTTC.

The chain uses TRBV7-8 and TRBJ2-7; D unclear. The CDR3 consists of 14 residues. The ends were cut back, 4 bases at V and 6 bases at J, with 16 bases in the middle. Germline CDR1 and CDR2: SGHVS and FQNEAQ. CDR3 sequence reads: CASSSVGGDPEQYF. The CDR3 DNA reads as TGTGCCAGCAGCTCTGTAGGTGGCGATCCCGAGCAGTACTTC.

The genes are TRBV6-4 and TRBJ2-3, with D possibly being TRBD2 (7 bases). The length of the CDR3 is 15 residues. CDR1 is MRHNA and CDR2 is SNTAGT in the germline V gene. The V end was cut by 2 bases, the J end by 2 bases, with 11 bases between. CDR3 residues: CASSDRGALTDTQYF. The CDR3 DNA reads TGTGCCAGCAGTGACCGGGGGGCCCTCACAGATACGCAGTATTTT.

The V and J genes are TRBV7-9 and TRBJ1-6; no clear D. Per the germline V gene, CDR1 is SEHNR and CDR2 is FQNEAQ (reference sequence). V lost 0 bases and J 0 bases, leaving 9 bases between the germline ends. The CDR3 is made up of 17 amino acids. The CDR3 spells CASSLAYQSSYNSPLHF. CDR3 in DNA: TGTGCCAGCAGCTTAGCGTATCAGAGCTCCTATAATTCACCCCTCCACTTT.